The subject of this entry is one T cell receptor (beta chain). This clonotype was counted only a few times. This clone's antigen is unknown. No base quality information exists; no much larger clone differs at one position. Receptors were amplified or captured by 5' RACE. The instrument was a NextSeq 500. In the TCR library protocol, unique molecular identifiers were attached to individual cDNA molecules to correct for PCR bias and sequencing error. Both TCR alpha and beta chains were sequenced, and tight co-correlation was observed between alpha and beta sequence abundances in each sample. The study's own analysis went as follows. Decombinator V4 was used to perform V gene, J gene and CDR3 annotation of TCR sequences. TCRs were defined as expanded if a significant change between any two time points was detected under a Poisson model with p below 0.0001. TCR abundances were normalised to the total number of TCRs sequenced per sample and expressed as counts per million. TRAV1-2 paired with TRAJ12, TRAJ20 or TRAJ33 defined MAIT TCRs, while TRAV10 paired with TRAJ18 defined iNKT TCRs. VDJdb, accessed on 1 November 2021, was searched for TCRs annotated for CMV, EBV and SARS-CoV-2, and TCRs annotated for more than one antigen were excluded. TCRdb handled the public reads itself, with Q25 trimming in fastp and clone calling in MiXCR, and kept productive beta chains. For every CDR3 protein sequence, its rows merge into one entry that carries the most common genes and DNA. In this record, the V and J calls reflect TCRdb's handling and not the investigators' own analysis. The sample table contains approximately 52,000 distinct CDR3 sequences; only one count was recorded for just under 15% of them. The ten largest clones take up approximately 9.1% of the sample.

The data belong to a study of early T cells in non-severe SARS-CoV-2 infection listed by TCRdb under 2021. About the study as a whole: TCR sequencing used bulk RNA from unsorted whole blood, so alpha and beta chains could not be paired. The investigation overall reported the following: VDJdb matching was skewed toward anti-spike CD8 responses, so virus-specific expansions were likely underestimated and private and CD4 specificities were missed.

The CDR3 starts with the cysteine, ends with the phenylalanine, and has 18 residues. Only CDR3 DNA remains: 54 bases, in frame from the first base. V is pruned by 3 bases and J by 2 bases, leaving 12 bases of the junction without a gene match. Via the germline V gene (reference sequence), CDR1 is LNHDA and CDR2 SQIVND. The study was a case-control design nested within a healthcare worker cohort in London, UK, with weekly nasopharyngeal swab PCR tests and blood sampling. Between 23 and 31 March 2020, the week of the UK lockdown, healthcare workers were enrolled and then followed up weekly for as long as 16 weeks.

The rearrangement joined TRBV19 to TRBJ2-5, with 10 central nucleotides matching TRBD1. This TCR came from an adult who was a healthcare worker with PCR-confirmed SARS-CoV-2 infection or an uninfected control (not recorded which). The input for sequencing was whole blood, taken at baseline. The CDR3 protein sequence reads: CASSIGWLGQGLQETQYF. The DNA reads as follows: TGTGCCAGTAGTATCGGTTGGTTGGGACAGGGGCTTCAAGAGACCCAGTACTTC.